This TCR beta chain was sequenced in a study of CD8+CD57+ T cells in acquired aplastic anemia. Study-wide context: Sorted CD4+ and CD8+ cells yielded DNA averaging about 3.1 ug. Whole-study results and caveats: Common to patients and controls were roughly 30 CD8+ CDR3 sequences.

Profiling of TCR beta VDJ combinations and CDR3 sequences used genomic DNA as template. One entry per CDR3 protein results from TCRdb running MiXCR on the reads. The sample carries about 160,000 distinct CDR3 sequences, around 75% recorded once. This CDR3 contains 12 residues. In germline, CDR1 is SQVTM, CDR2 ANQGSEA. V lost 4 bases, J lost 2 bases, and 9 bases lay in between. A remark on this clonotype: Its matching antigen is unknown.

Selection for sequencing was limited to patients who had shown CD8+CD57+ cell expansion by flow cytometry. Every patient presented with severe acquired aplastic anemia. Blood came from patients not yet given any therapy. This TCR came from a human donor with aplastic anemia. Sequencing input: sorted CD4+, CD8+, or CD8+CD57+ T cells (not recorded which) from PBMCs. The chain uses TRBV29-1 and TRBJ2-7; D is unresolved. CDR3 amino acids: CSVGDGTYEQYF. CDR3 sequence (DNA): TGCAGCGTTGGAGACGGAACCTACGAGCAGTACTTC.